This T cell receptor (beta chain) was identified during a study of T cells in Graves' hyperthyroidism and ophthalmopathy. Overall study findings and caveats: Among clonotypes expanded in thyroid above 0.001, most were also found in blood.

This clonotype was counted only a few times. The target antigen is unknown. V lost 8 bases to trimming and J lost 0 bases, with 20 bases between them. This CDR3 region has 18 residues. The V gene's germline CDR1 is SNHLY and CDR2 FYNNEI. A NOSPECS grade of at least 4, a Clinical Activity Score of at least 3 and duration under 3 months were recorded in ophthalmopathy patients. Uncontrolled infections, other autoimmune diseases, pregnancy or lactation led to exclusion of patients. TCR beta CDR3 regions were amplified from RNA. HTBI primers were the set used in a first-round RT-PCR of the TCR CDR3. TCRdb ran MiXCR on the multiplex PCR reads and lists one entry per CDR3 protein. The sample includes about 640,000 distinct CDR3 sequences, around 20% seen only once; the top ten take 34%.

The J gene is TRBJ2-6, the V gene TRBV2; maybe TRBD1 (7 bases). The sample taken for sequencing was blood. This clonotype was sampled from a man between 25 and 39 years old with Graves' ophthalmopathy. The CDR3 protein is CASSGGTVTFSGANVLTF. DNA for the CDR3: TGTGCCAGCTCTGGGGGGACAGTTACTTTCTCTGGGGCCAACGTCCTGACTTTC.